Sequencing of this T cell receptor (beta chain) was carried out in a study of blood T cell repertoires in COVID-19. Study overall: PBMCs, B-cell-depleted T cells, or T cells were the source of the cDNA or gDNA that made up the material.

The CDR3 covers 14 residues. V was pared by 1 base and J by 3 bases, with 3 bases of the junction left unmatched. Germline V gene sequence: CDR1 PRHDT, CDR2 FYEKMQ (reference sequence). TCRdb keeps only in-frame clones here, not all; method: immunoSEQ multiplex PCR. The sample includes around 250,000 clones, 89% seen only once; the top ten take roughly 0.96%. This chain joins TRBV13 and TRBJ2-7, with TRBD2 matching over 7 bases. This TCR was sampled from a woman aged 40 to 50 who had recovered from COVID-19. Input material: peripheral blood. The CDR3 nucleotides are TGTGCCAGCAGCTTAGTCGGGGGGAGCTACGAGCAGTACTTC. Its protein is CASSLVGGSYEQYF.